The source of this T cell receptor beta chain is a study of blood T cell repertoires in COVID-19. Some clones are missing from TCRdb's copy, which holds only in-frame ones; the method was immunoSEQ multiplex PCR. The sample has fewer than 300,000 clones, roughly 80% seen once. This clone was observed a single time. Trimming at V came to 1 base and at J to 4 bases, leaving 10 bases not matched to a gene. The CDR3 covers 17 residues. Per germline, CDR1 LGHDT and CDR2 YNNKEL (reference sequence). The sequenced material came from PBMCs or T cells enriched from blood (not recorded which). The origin of this receptor is a man between 40 and 49 years old who had been exposed to COVID-19. J is TRBJ2-7 and V is TRBV3-1 (or the pseudogene TRBV3-2); 10 bases line up with TRBD2. The chain's CDR3 is CASSQALGLAGVYEQYF. The CDR3 DNA is TGTGCCAGCAGCCAAGCCCTTGGGCTAGCGGGAGTTTACGAGCAGTACTTC.